The 20 T cell receptor beta chains in this list originate from one sample, sequenced in a study of shared clonotypes between healthy human individuals. The protocol was immunoSEQ multiplex PCR, while the TCRdb copy is restricted to in-frame clones and leaves out a portion. The repertoire holds 950,000 to 1,100,000 clones, with about 75% as singletons. The sample consisted of memory CD4+ T cells sorted from blood. As for subset: CD45RA-negative fraction. These receptors all come from a man between 18 and 35 years old in good health.

The chain employs TRBV19 and TRBJ2-1; 9 nucleotides align to TRBD1. The germline V gene encodes CDR1 LNHDA and CDR2 SQIVND (reference sequence). The CDR3 length is 15 residues. Unmatched junction bases numbered 15, after V lost 9 bases and J lost 9 bases. This CDR3 is CASPPPGQGTSEQFF. In DNA form, the CDR3 reads TGTGCCAGCCCGCCCCCGGGACAGGGTACTTCTGAGCAGTTCTTC.

The chain links TRBV10-3 to TRBJ1-6; D possibly corresponds to TRBD1 (5 bases). CDR3 length equals 15 residues. V was pared by 6 bases and J by 0 bases, with 9 bases between. In germline, CDR1 is ENHRY, CDR2 SYGVKD. DNA of the CDR3: TGTGCCATCAGGCAGGGTAGCTCCTATAATTCACCCCTCCACTTT. Its protein product is CAIRQGSSYNSPLHF.

The V gene is TRBV7-2, the J gene TRBJ2-2, with no clear D. V lost 1 base and J lost 4, with 7 bases in between. The CDR3 has 14 amino acids. The germline V gene has CDR1 SGHTA and CDR2 FQGNSA. The CDR3: CASSLGVGTGELFF. CDR3 coding DNA: TGTGCCAGCAGCTTAGGGGTAGGCACCGGGGAGCTGTTTTTT.

The chain combines TRBV7-6 with TRBJ2-5, with 7 positions matching TRBD2. After removal of 0 bases from V and 2 bases from J, the junction contained 6 bases not matched to a gene. Germline CDR1 and CDR2: SGHVS and FNYEAQ. The CDR3 spans 16 residues. The CDR3 DNA follows: TGTGCCAGCAGCTTAGCGAGCCAGCGGGGACAAGAGACCCAGTACTTC. Protein: CASSLASQRGQETQYF.

This chain uses TRBV18 with TRBJ1-4; no clear D gene. This CDR3 has 13 residues. Germline CDR1 is KGHSH and CDR2 is LQKENI. V dropped 3 bases and J dropped 8 bases, with 10 bases sitting between them. The CDR3 DNA reads TGTGCCAGCTCACCCCGTTCAATGGAAAAACTGTTTTTT. Amino acid sequence: CASSPRSMEKLFF.

This chain joins TRBV6-1 and TRBJ2-7; 8 nucleotides line up with TRBD2. V shed 5 bases, J shed 2 bases, and the junction held 8 bases outside the gene matches. This CDR3 has 15 residues. CDR1 is MNHNS and CDR2 is SASEGT in the germline V gene. Here the CDR3 reads CASSTSGAPPYEQYF. CDR3 DNA sequence: TGTGCCAGCAGTACTAGCGGAGCGCCACCCTACGAGCAGTACTTC.

The chain uses TRBV12-5 and TRBJ1-1; 11 bases map to TRBD1. The germline CDR1 and CDR2 sequences are LGHNT and FRNRAP. The CDR3 contains 14 residues. After removal of 5 bases from V and 5 bases from J, the junction contained 4 bases not matched to a gene. CDR3 sequence (DNA): TGTGCTAGTGGTCCGGGGGACAGGGGGACTGAAGCTTTCTTT. It yields the protein CASGPGDRGTEAFF.

V usage is TRBV7-9 and J usage is TRBJ2-3; TRBD2 aligns across 7 bases. Germline CDR1 reads SEHNR; CDR2 reads FQNEAQ (reference sequence). The ends lost 5 bases at V and 4 bases at J; junction bases unmatched: 12. CDR3 length: 16 amino acids. CDR3 DNA sequence: TGTGCCAGCAGCCCCTGGGAGGGAGGGCCTTCAGATACGCAGTATTTT. Amino acids: CASSPWEGGPSDTQYF.

The chain joins TRBV9 to TRBJ1-3, with a weak D call TRBD1 (6 bases). This CDR3 is built from 16 residues. Germline V lookup: CDR1 SGDLS, CDR2 YYNGEE. The V end lost 4 bases, the J end lost 0 bases, and 14 bases lay between the germline ends. DNA of the CDR3: TGTGCCAGCAGCCCCCAAGGGGGGTTCTCTGGAAACACCATATATTTT. Translating it yields CASSPQGGFSGNTIYF.

Of note for this clone: One end of the junction is discordant with germline, which a read error may explain. This chain uses TRBV7-7 with TRBJ2-1; maybe TRBD1 (5 bases). The CDR3 has 16 amino acids. The germline V gene has CDR1 SSHAT and CDR2 FNYEAQ (reference sequence). CDR3 protein: CASTSSASAGLDEQFF. The CDR3 region has the DNA TGTGCTAGCACCTCTTCGGCGAGTGCAGGGTTGGATGAGCAGTTCTTC.

The CDR3 loop is CAWSTRNEKLFF. The CDR3 DNA reads TGTGCCTGGAGTACGAGAAATGAAAAACTGTTTTTT. The chain combines TRBV30 with TRBJ1-4, with D unclear. V lost 2 bases, J lost 5 bases, and 6 bases lay in between. Germline CDR1 and CDR2: GTSNPN and SVGIG (reference sequence). CDR3 size: 12 residues.

In this sample, this clone turned up a few times. The chain has TRBV29-1 and TRBJ2-5, with D unclear. V shed 7 bases and J shed 1 base, with 10 bases lying between them. The CDR3 has 12 amino acids. Germline CDR1 reads SQVTM; CDR2 reads ANQGSEA. Written as DNA, the CDR3 is TGCAGCGGGTCTAGAGCCCAAGAGACCCAGTACTTC. Residues: CSGSRAQETQYF.

This clone was seen more than once but under ten times. The same CDR3 can be traced to other DNA sequences in this sample. J is TRBJ2-7 and V is TRBV5-1, with 11 nucleotides matching TRBD2. Germline CDR1 and CDR2: SGHRS and YFSETQ. Trimming at V came to 4 bases and at J to 0 bases, leaving 6 bases not matched to a gene. The length of the CDR3 is 16 residues. The CDR3, as DNA: TGCGCCAGCAGCACCTCCGGGACTAGCGGCTCCTACGAGCAGTACTTC. Its translation: CASSTSGTSGSYEQYF.

The V and J genes are TRBV6-5 and TRBJ2-5; 8 nucleotides align to TRBD1. This CDR3 has 15 amino acids. Losses at the gene ends were 6 bases for V and 4 bases for J; bases not matched to a gene: 10. Per germline, CDR1 MNHEY and CDR2 SVGAGI. The CDR3 sequence: CASSKDRDVLETQYF. CDR3 sequence (DNA): TGTGCCAGCAGCAAGGACAGGGACGTTTTAGAGACCCAGTACTTC.

This sequence joins TRBV7-2 and TRBJ2-7, with 9 bases lining up with TRBD2. Germline V CDR1 and CDR2: SGHTA, FQGNSA. The CDR3 is made up of 15 amino acids. The J segment lost 4 bases and the V segment lost 1 base, leaving 5 bases of the junction unmatched. As DNA, the CDR3 is TGTGCCAGCAGCTTAGTTAGCGGGAGTGTGTACGAGCAGTACTTC. Protein: CASSLVSGSVYEQYF.

The gene calls are TRBV6-1 and TRBJ1-1; weak D call: TRBD1 (5 bases). The CDR3 sequence is 12 residues long. Germline V CDR1 and CDR2: MNHNS, SASEGT. V lost 2 bases, J lost 5 bases, and 6 bases lay in between. The CDR3 DNA reads TGTGCCAGCAGTGAACAGGGTACTGAAGCTTTCTTT. Its protein product is CASSEQGTEAFF.

J is TRBJ1-3 and V is TRBV29-1, with unresolved D. V lost 4 bases and J lost 4, with 5 bases in between. CDR1 SQVTM and CDR2 ANQGSEA come from the germline V gene. The CDR3 is 11 residues long. CDR3 region: CSVGIGNTIYF. DNA of the CDR3: TGCAGCGTTGGGATAGGAAACACCATATATTTT.

For this clone: Other DNA sequences from this sample encode an identical CDR3 as well. V gene TRBV29-1 combines with J gene TRBJ1-2, with 7 positions matching TRBD1. V dropped 7 bases and J dropped 4; count of bases not matched to a gene: 9. The CDR3 runs 13 residues. Per the germline V gene, CDR1 is SQVTM and CDR2 is ANQGSEA. In DNA form, the CDR3 reads TGCAGCGCCGTGGAGACAGGGTCCTATGGCTACACCTTC. Protein: CSAVETGSYGYTF.

This rearrangement joins TRBV5-1 to TRBJ2-2; 8 bases align to TRBD1. There are 15 residues in the CDR3. The ends lost 3 bases at V and 4 bases at J; junction bases unmatched: 5. Germline V lookup: CDR1 SGHRS, CDR2 YFSETQ. In DNA, the CDR3 is TGCGCCAGCAGCTCAGGGGGCTCGGGCACCGGGGAGCTGTTTTTT. Protein: CASSSGGSGTGELFF.

This clone was found a few times. This chain joins TRBV10-3 and TRBJ1-1; D not certain. Germline V lookup: CDR1 ENHRY, CDR2 SYGVKD. The CDR3 covers 15 residues. V lost 2 bases and J 0 bases, leaving 10 bases between the germline ends. The CDR3 here is CAISEGQLMNTEAFF. CDR3 in DNA: TGTGCCATCAGTGAGGGGCAGCTCATGAACACTGAAGCTTTCTTT.